This TCR beta chain was retrieved from a study of T cell responses to AZD1222 COVID-19 vaccine. Study-wide results and limits: The study found Spike-specific TCR breadth and depth rose after two AZD1222 doses.

The V end lost 1 base, the J end lost 0 bases, and 8 bases lay between the germline ends. From germline, CDR1 is SGHVS and CDR2 FQNEAQ. CDR3 length equals 15 residues. Second-dose intervals near 4 or 12 weeks were combined. Notes on this clone: The target antigen is unknown.

Clones were sequenced by immunoSEQ multiplex PCR, and TCRdb holds only the in-frame ones, with some missing. Here the sample spans about 150,000 clones, roughly 93% being singletons. Sequenced here: peripheral blood, sampled 28 days after the second AZD1222 dose. V is TRBV7-8 and J is TRBJ2-3, with D hard to call. This TCR was recovered from an adult who received the AZD1222 COVID-19 vaccine. The CDR3 DNA follows: TGTGCCAGCAGCTTAGGCCCCTCTAGCACAGATACGCAGTATTTT. Translating it yields CASSLGPSSTDTQYF. Full variable domain (missing parts from reference TRBV7-8 and TRBJ2-3): GAGVSQSPRYKVAKRGQDVALRCDPISGHVSLFWYQQALGQGPEFLTYFQNEAQLDKSGLPSDRFFAERPEGSVSTLKIQRTQQEDSAVYLCASSLGPSSTDTQYFGPGTRLTVL.